What follows is one T cell receptor (beta chain) and its context. The antigen it recognizes is unknown. One base away there is no much larger clone; base qualities are not given. The trial excluded patients who had a history of autoimmune disease or who were on systemic immunosuppression. Peripheral blood for TCR sequencing was collected from all dose cohorts at baseline, on cycle 4 day 1, and on cycle 7 day 1. Samples came from an open-label, multicenter, first-in-human phase I dose-escalation trial of ivuxolimab. Adults with locally advanced or metastatic melanoma, renal cell, hepatocellular, or head and neck squamous cell carcinoma were enrolled in the trial. Before TCR sequencing, CD4+ T cells and CD8+ T cells from peripheral blood were sorted into separate populations. This entry comes from a study of OX40 agonist ivuxolimab in advanced cancers. Background for the entire study: The costimulatory receptor OX40 (CD134) was targeted by ivuxolimab, a fully human IgG2 agonistic monoclonal antibody. Intravenous ivuxolimab was administered to patients every 2 weeks at six dose levels: 0.01, 0.1, 0.3, 1.5, 3 and 10 mg/kg. Of the approximately 54 dose-escalation patients, hepatocellular carcinoma was present in roughly 19, melanoma in around 15, renal cell carcinoma in 9 and head and neck cancer in 9. A male proportion of nearly 85% and a mean age of approximately 61 years, ranging from about 20 to 80, were recorded for the dose-escalation cohort. Prior anti-PD-1, anti-PD-L1 or anti-CTLA-4 therapy was permitted, and 40% of dose-escalation patients had received checkpoint inhibitors. Partial responses occurred in three dose-escalation patients: two with cutaneous melanoma and one with hepatocellular carcinoma. Peripheral TCRbeta sequencing was intended to test whether TCR sequence diversity was altered and clonal T-cell expansion was caused by ivuxolimab. The paper reports the monotherapy dose-escalation portion (N of about 50 patients) of the phase I ivuxolimab trial. The full study reports these points: After ivuxolimab, CD8+ T cells had more expanded clones than CD4+ T cells on average. Which antigens the clonally expanded peripheral T cells were specific for was not determined. At doses from 0.1 to 3.0 mg/kg, clonal expansion was seen in both CD4+ and CD8+ blood T cells between baseline and week 6. In the 0.1-3.0 mg/kg groups, partial responders were among the patients with the lowest normalized peripheral clonal expansion, particularly in CD8+ T cells. Low levels of normalized T-cell clonal expansion were also seen in some nonresponding patients.

Genomic DNA was isolated from the sorted cells so that the TCRbeta CDR3 region could be sequenced. TCRbeta CDR3 regions were sequenced using the immunoSEQ Assay. In its TCRdb copy, this immuneACCESS table keeps in-frame sequences only and misses some clones. Where compared with another copy, unresolved V genes explain less than half of these, and the others have no known cause. The sample contains roughly 48,000 clones, 80% to 90% of them found a single time. The ten most abundant clones make up 10% of the sample. The CDR3 starts with the cysteine, ends with the phenylalanine, and has 14 residues. CDR3 DNA only is kept here, 42 bases in frame from base 1. From the germline V gene, CDR1 is SGDLS and CDR2 is YYNGEE. V is cut back by 4 bases and J by 2 bases, with 4 bases in the junction unmatched.

The clonotype comes from an adult with an advanced solid tumor such as melanoma, head and neck, liver or kidney cancer. The rearranged chain carries TRBV9 and TRBJ2-7; TRBD2 lines up with 9 middle nucleotides. This material consisted of CD4+ or CD8+ T cells sorted from blood, taken in a trial of the OX40 agonist ivuxolimab. Here the CDR3 is given as CASSSAGGTYEQYF. The sequenced DNA is TGTGCCAGCAGCTCAGCGGGAGGAACCTACGAGCAGTACTTC.